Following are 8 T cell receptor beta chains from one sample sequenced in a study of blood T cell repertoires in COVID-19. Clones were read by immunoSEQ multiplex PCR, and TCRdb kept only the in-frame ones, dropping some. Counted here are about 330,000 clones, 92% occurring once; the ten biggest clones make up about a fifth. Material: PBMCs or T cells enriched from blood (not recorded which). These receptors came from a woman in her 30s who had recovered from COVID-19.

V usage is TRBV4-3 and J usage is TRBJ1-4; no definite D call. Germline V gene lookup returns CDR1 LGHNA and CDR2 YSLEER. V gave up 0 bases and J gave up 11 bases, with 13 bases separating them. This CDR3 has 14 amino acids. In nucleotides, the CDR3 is TGCGCCAGCAGCCAAGATGAGGGATTCGGGAAACTGTTTTTT. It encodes CASSQDEGFGKLFF.

The CDR3 loop is CASSQRDRGKGELFF. CDR3 coding DNA: TGTGCCAGCAGCCAACGGGACAGGGGAAAGGGGGAGCTGTTTTTT. This chain joins TRBV14 and TRBJ2-2; 10 bases line up with TRBD1. The CDR3 extends over 15 amino acids. The germline V gene encodes CDR1 SGHDN and CDR2 FVKESK. V dropped 2 bases and J dropped 8; count of bases not matched to a gene: 5.

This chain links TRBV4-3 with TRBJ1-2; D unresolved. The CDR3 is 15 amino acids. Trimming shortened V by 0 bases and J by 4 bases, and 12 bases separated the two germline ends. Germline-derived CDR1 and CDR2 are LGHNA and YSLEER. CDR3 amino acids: CASSQEFRRGYGYTF. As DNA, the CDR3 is TGCGCCAGCAGCCAAGAGTTCCGGCGGGGCTATGGCTACACCTTC.

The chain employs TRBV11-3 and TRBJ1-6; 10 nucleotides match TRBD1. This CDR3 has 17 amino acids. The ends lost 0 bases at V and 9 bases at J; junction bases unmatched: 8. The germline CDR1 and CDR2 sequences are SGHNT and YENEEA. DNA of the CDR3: TGTGCCAGCAGCTTAGACGCCGGGACAGGGGAACGTTCACCCCTCCACTTT. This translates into CASSLDAGTGERSPLHF.

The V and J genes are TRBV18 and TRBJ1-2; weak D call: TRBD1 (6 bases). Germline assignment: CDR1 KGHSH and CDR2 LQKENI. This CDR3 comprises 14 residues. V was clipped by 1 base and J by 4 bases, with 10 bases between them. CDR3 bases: TGTGCCAGCTCACCACAGGGGGAATTCTATGGCTACACCTTC. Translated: CASSPQGEFYGYTF.

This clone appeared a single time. CDR3 DNA sequence: TGTGCCACCAGTGAACGGGGGGGGTCCCTGAGCTCCTACAATGAGCAGTTCTTC. Protein: CATSERGGSLSSYNEQFF. The chain couples TRBV24-1 to TRBJ2-1; 8 bases agree with TRBD2. This CDR3 contains 18 residues. Trimming removed 4 bases from V and 0 bases from J; junction bases left unmatched: 10. Germline lookup yields CDR1 KGHDR and CDR2 SFDVKD.

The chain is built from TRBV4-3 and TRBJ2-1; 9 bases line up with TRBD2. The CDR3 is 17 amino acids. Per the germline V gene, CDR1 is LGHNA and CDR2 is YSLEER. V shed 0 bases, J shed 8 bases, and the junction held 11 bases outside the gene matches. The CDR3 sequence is CASSQDGREGLFHEQFF. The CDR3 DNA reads TGCGCCAGCAGCCAAGATGGGCGGGAGGGCCTGTTCCATGAGCAGTTCTTC.

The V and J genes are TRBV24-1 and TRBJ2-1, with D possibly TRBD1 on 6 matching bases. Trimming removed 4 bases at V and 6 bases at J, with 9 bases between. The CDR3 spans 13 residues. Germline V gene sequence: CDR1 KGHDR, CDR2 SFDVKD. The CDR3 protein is CATSDQGSNEQFF. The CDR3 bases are TGTGCCACCAGTGACCAGGGGAGCAATGAGCAGTTCTTC.